This T cell receptor beta chain came from a study of read filtering for tumor transcriptome and immune sequencing. Study conclusions and caveats: Compared with RNA-seq, IR-seq gave much higher clonotype depth and reliability. About four fifths of IR-seq clonotypes had a single read, yet these held approximately 4% of reads.

Molecular barcoded adaptors covering alpha/delta and beta/gamma chains were used on around 370 ng RNA. In TCRdb, the reads were re-called with MiXCR into one record per CDR3 protein. The sample yields about 90,000 distinct CDR3 sequences, about 12% seen once. The V end lost 4 bases, the J end lost 5 bases, and 13 bases lay between the germline ends. CDR1 SGHRS and CDR2 YFSETQ come from the germline V gene. CDR3 length: 13 amino acids. At the time of active disease, bone marrow was collected from every patient. This clonotype was seen repeatedly, ten times or more. Its specificity is not known. This clonotype originated in a donor at least 40 years old with multiple myeloma. The sequencing input was a population of CD138-negative cells sorted from bone marrow. V usage is TRBV5-1 and J usage is TRBJ2-7, with D possibly being TRBD1 (6 bases). CDR3 nucleotides: TGCGCCAGCAGCCCGGGACATAGCAACGAGCAGTACTTC. This encodes CASSPGHSNEQYF.